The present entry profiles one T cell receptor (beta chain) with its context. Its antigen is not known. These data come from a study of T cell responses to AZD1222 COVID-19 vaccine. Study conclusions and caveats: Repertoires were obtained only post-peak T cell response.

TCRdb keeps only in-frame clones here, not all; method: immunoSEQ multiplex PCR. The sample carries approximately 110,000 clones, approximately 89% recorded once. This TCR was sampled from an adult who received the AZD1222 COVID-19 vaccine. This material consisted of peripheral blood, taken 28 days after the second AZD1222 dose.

As DNA, the CDR3 is TGTGCCTGGAGTGTACGGGCCACCAAAGATACGCAGTATTTT. Protein: CAWSVRATKDTQYF. The J gene is TRBJ2-3, the V gene TRBV30; the D is unclear. Trimming shortened V by 0 bases and J by 5 bases, and 12 bases separated the two germline ends. The length of the CDR3 is 14 residues. CDR1 GTSNPN and CDR2 SVGIG come from the germline V gene (reference sequence).